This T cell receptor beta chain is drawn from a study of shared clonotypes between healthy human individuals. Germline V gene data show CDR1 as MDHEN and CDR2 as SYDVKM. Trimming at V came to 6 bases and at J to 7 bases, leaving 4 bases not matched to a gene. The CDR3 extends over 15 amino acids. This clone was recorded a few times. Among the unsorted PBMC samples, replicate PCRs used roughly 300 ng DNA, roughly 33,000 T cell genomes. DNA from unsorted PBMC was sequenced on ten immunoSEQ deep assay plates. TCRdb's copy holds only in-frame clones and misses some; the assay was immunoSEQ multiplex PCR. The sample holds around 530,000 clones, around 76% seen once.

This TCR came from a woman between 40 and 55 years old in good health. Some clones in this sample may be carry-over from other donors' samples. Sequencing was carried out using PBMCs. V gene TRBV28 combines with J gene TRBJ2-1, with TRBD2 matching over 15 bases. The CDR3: CASRGLAGGRNEQFF. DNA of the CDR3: TGTGCCAGCAGGGGACTAGCGGGAGGAAGGAATGAGCAGTTCTTC.